A selection of T cell receptor beta chains follows, all from one sample in a study of CD8 T cells in Susac syndrome. TCRdb used MiXCR to reprocess the immunoSEQ multiplex PCR reads, holding one entry per CDR3 protein. Among some 190,000 distinct CDR3 sequences listed, nearly 97% were seen once. Sequences were obtained from CD4+ T cells from PBMCs. Source of these receptors: a human donor with multiple sclerosis. CDR3s include the opening cysteine and the closing phenylalanine or tryptophan. Fields, in order: CDR3 DNA, CDR3 protein, J gene, clone size, CDR3 length, D gene, V gene. The D gene is left open where the match is weak. Size values are once, few and many counts, or a class for expanded clones, and some rows have none.

CDR3 DNA: TGCAGCGTCCTGGACAGGATCTATGGCTACACCTTC; CDR3 protein: CSVLDRIYGYTF; J gene: TRBJ1-2; clone size: .; CDR3 length: 12; D gene: TRBD1; V gene: TRBV29-1
CDR3 DNA: TGTGCCAGCAGTGAGTCAGCTTATCAGCCCCAGCATTTT; CDR3 protein: CASSESAYQPQHF; J gene: TRBJ1-5; clone size: .; CDR3 length: 13; D gene: .; V gene: TRBV2
CDR3 DNA: TGTGCCAGCAGTCAGGGAGCGGGTGGCTACACCTTC; CDR3 protein: CASSQGAGGYTF; J gene: TRBJ1-2; clone size: once; CDR3 length: 12; D gene: .; V gene: TRBV3-1
CDR3 DNA: TGTGCCAGCAGCCAGGGGGCCGACCAGCCCCAGCATTTT; CDR3 protein: CASSQGADQPQHF; J gene: TRBJ1-5; clone size: .; CDR3 length: 13; D gene: TRBD1; V gene: TRBV6-1
CDR3 DNA: TGTGCCAGCTCACCCCGACAGGGGGCTGGGAATGAGCAGTTCTTC; CDR3 protein: CASSPRQGAGNEQFF; J gene: TRBJ2-1; clone size: .; CDR3 length: 15; D gene: TRBD1; V gene: TRBV18
CDR3 DNA: TGTGCCCAGGGGGCTGGTGGCTACACCTTC; CDR3 protein: CAQGAGGYTF; J gene: TRBJ1-2; clone size: .; CDR3 length: 10; D gene: TRBD1; V gene: TRBV30
CDR3 DNA: TGCAGCGTTGTTCTAGCCAAAAACATTCAGTACTTC; CDR3 protein: CSVVLAKNIQYF; J gene: TRBJ2-4; clone size: once; CDR3 length: 12; D gene: .; V gene: TRBV29-1
CDR3 DNA: TGCAGTGCTAGAGGCTACGGACGGCTCGGTCGCGAGCAGTACTTC; CDR3 protein: CSARGYGRLGREQYF; J gene: TRBJ2-7; clone size: .; CDR3 length: 15; D gene: .; V gene: TRBV20-1
CDR3 DNA: TGCAGCGTTGTGCGACAGGGGGTGGCTCAGCCCCAGCATTTT; CDR3 protein: CSVVRQGVAQPQHF; J gene: TRBJ1-5; clone size: once; CDR3 length: 14; D gene: TRBD1; V gene: TRBV29-1
CDR3 DNA: TGTGCCTGGAGACTACAGGGAAACACTGAAGCTTTCTTT; CDR3 protein: CAWRLQGNTEAFF; J gene: TRBJ1-1; clone size: .; CDR3 length: 13; D gene: .; V gene: TRBV30
CDR3 DNA: TGTGCCAGCAGCTTGCACGGTGTGAGCTATGGCTACACCTTC; CDR3 protein: CASSLHGVSYGYTF; J gene: TRBJ1-2; clone size: once; CDR3 length: 14; D gene: .; V gene: TRBV5-8
CDR3 DNA: TGTGCCAGCAGCATTCGGGACAGGGGGAGCGAGCAGTACTTC; CDR3 protein: CASSIRDRGSEQYF; J gene: TRBJ2-7; clone size: .; CDR3 length: 14; D gene: TRBD1; V gene: TRBV3-1
CDR3 DNA: TGCAGCGTTTTAGGACAGGGCGTAGGCACCGGGGAGCTGTTTTTT; CDR3 protein: CSVLGQGVGTGELFF; J gene: TRBJ2-2; clone size: .; CDR3 length: 15; D gene: TRBD1; V gene: TRBV29-1
CDR3 DNA: TGTGCCAGCTCTGTGTACGCCGCCGATCAGCCCCAGCATTTT; CDR3 protein: CASSVYAADQPQHF; J gene: TRBJ1-5; clone size: .; CDR3 length: 14; D gene: .; V gene: TRBV2
CDR3 DNA: TGTGCCAGCACCGTATCGACAGGGATCTACGAGCAGTACTTC; CDR3 protein: CASTVSTGIYEQYF; J gene: TRBJ2-7; clone size: .; CDR3 length: 14; D gene: TRBD1; V gene: TRBV2
CDR3 DNA: TGTGCCAGCGAGCGGGTTGTTGAGCAGTTCTTC; CDR3 protein: CASERVVEQFF; J gene: TRBJ2-1; clone size: .; CDR3 length: 11; D gene: .; V gene: TRBV7-2
CDR3 DNA: TGTGCCAGCAGCCCAACCGTACCATTAAGGGGGCGAGTAAATGAGCAGTTCTTC; CDR3 protein: CASSPTVPLRGRVNEQFF; J gene: TRBJ2-1; clone size: once; CDR3 length: 18; D gene: TRBD1; V gene: TRBV9
CDR3 DNA: TGCGCCAGCAGCGTCGGGTCAGCAGCCGATGAGCAGTTCTTC; CDR3 protein: CASSVGSAADEQFF; J gene: TRBJ2-1; clone size: .; CDR3 length: 14; D gene: .; V gene: TRBV5-1
CDR3 DNA: TGCAGTGCTGGGCGAAACAGGGGACGGGGCACTGAAGCTTTCTTT; CDR3 protein: CSAGRNRGRGTEAFF; J gene: TRBJ1-1; clone size: .; CDR3 length: 15; D gene: TRBD1; V gene: TRBV20-1
CDR3 DNA: TGTGCCTGGAGTGTTAACGGTGAAAAACTGTTTTTT; CDR3 protein: CAWSVNGEKLFF; J gene: TRBJ1-4; clone size: once; CDR3 length: 12; D gene: .; V gene: TRBV30
CDR3 DNA: TGTGCCAGCAGCCAAGGCACGAACACCGGGGAGCTGTTTTTT; CDR3 protein: CASSQGTNTGELFF; J gene: TRBJ2-2; clone size: .; CDR3 length: 14; D gene: .; V gene: TRBV3-1
CDR3 DNA: TGTGCCTGGTGGACAGGTCGGGGCACAGATACGCAGTATTTT; CDR3 protein: CAWWTGRGTDTQYF; J gene: TRBJ2-3; clone size: .; CDR3 length: 14; D gene: TRBD1; V gene: TRBV30
CDR3 DNA: TGTGCCAGCAGCCACCTGCAAGGGAGGGCTACGACCTACGAGCAGTACTTC; CDR3 protein: CASSHLQGRATTYEQYF; J gene: TRBJ2-7; clone size: .; CDR3 length: 17; D gene: TRBD2; V gene: TRBV3-1
CDR3 DNA: TGCGCCAGCAGCTTGGAGCCCCTAGCGGGAGATACGCAGTATTTT; CDR3 protein: CASSLEPLAGDTQYF; J gene: TRBJ2-3; clone size: .; CDR3 length: 15; D gene: TRBD2; V gene: TRBV5-1
CDR3 DNA: TGTGCCAGCAGCGGAGAGGGACGGACCTCGGATGGCTACACCTTC; CDR3 protein: CASSGEGRTSDGYTF; J gene: TRBJ1-2; clone size: .; CDR3 length: 15; D gene: .; V gene: TRBV13
CDR3 DNA: TGTGCCAGCGGAGGGGGCGGGGAAGAGACCCAGTACTTC; CDR3 protein: CASGGGGEETQYF; J gene: TRBJ2-5; clone size: .; CDR3 length: 13; D gene: .; V gene: TRBV6-5
CDR3 DNA: TGTGCCAGCAGCCCCCGACTTAGCTCCTACAATGAGCAGTTCTTC; CDR3 protein: CASSPRLSSYNEQFF; J gene: TRBJ2-1; clone size: .; CDR3 length: 15; D gene: .; V gene: TRBV3-1
CDR3 DNA: TGTGCCAGCTCTTTCGGGCGCAGGAACGAGCAGTACTTC; CDR3 protein: CASSFGRRNEQYF; J gene: TRBJ2-7; clone size: .; CDR3 length: 13; D gene: .; V gene: TRBV12-3/TRBV12-4
CDR3 DNA: TGTGCCAGTAGTATCAGGGCGCGGAATGAGCAGTTCTTC; CDR3 protein: CASSIRARNEQFF; J gene: TRBJ2-1; clone size: .; CDR3 length: 13; D gene: .; V gene: TRBV19
CDR3 DNA: TGTGCCAGTAGTCCCCGGGGACAGGGGACCTACGAGCAGTACTTC; CDR3 protein: CASSPRGQGTYEQYF; J gene: TRBJ2-7; clone size: .; CDR3 length: 15; D gene: TRBD1; V gene: TRBV19
CDR3 DNA: TGTGCCACCAGCAGACCCCGGACTAGCGGACAAGAGACCCAGTACTTC; CDR3 protein: CATSRPRTSGQETQYF; J gene: TRBJ2-5; clone size: .; CDR3 length: 16; D gene: TRBD2; V gene: TRBV15
CDR3 DNA: TGTGCCAGCAGTTTGCGGGACGAGCAGTACTTC; CDR3 protein: CASSLRDEQYF; J gene: TRBJ2-7; clone size: .; CDR3 length: 11; D gene: .; V gene: TRBV12-3/TRBV12-4
CDR3 DNA: TGTGCCAGTAGTATACGAGGGGGCGGCGCAGATACGCAGTATTTT; CDR3 protein: CASSIRGGGADTQYF; J gene: TRBJ2-3; clone size: .; CDR3 length: 15; D gene: TRBD1; V gene: TRBV19
CDR3 DNA: TGCGCCAGCAGCCAAGAAGGGGAGAATCCAGCCTACAATGAGCAGTTCTTC; CDR3 protein: CASSQEGENPAYNEQFF; J gene: TRBJ2-1; clone size: .; CDR3 length: 17; D gene: .; V gene: TRBV4-1
CDR3 DNA: TGTGCCTGGAGTGTCCCCACCGGCGGGGCTAGCACAGATACGCAGTATTTT; CDR3 protein: CAWSVPTGGASTDTQYF; J gene: TRBJ2-3; clone size: .; CDR3 length: 17; D gene: .; V gene: TRBV30
CDR3 DNA: TGTGCCTGGGACAGTCTCTACGAGCAGTACTTC; CDR3 protein: CAWDSLYEQYF; J gene: TRBJ2-7; clone size: .; CDR3 length: 11; D gene: .; V gene: TRBV30
CDR3 DNA: TGCAGTGCGGGGGCCCCGTACAATGAGCAGTTCTTC; CDR3 protein: CSAGAPYNEQFF; J gene: TRBJ2-1; clone size: .; CDR3 length: 12; D gene: .; V gene: TRBV20-1
CDR3 DNA: TGTGCCAGCAGCTTATTGAAGGGGCGGGACACTGAAGCTTTCTTT; CDR3 protein: CASSLLKGRDTEAFF; J gene: TRBJ1-1; clone size: .; CDR3 length: 15; D gene: .; V gene: TRBV7-2
CDR3 DNA: TGTGCCTCACCAGACCCCTCTAACTATGGCTACACCTTC; CDR3 protein: CASPDPSNYGYTF; J gene: TRBJ1-2; clone size: .; CDR3 length: 13; D gene: .; V gene: TRBV30
CDR3 DNA: TGTGCCAGCAGCTCCTACCTCCTGGGACTAGCGGGAGATCACGAGCAGTACTTC; CDR3 protein: CASSSYLLGLAGDHEQYF; J gene: TRBJ2-7; clone size: .; CDR3 length: 18; D gene: TRBD2; V gene: TRBV5-6
CDR3 DNA: TGTGCCAGCAGTGACGCTCTACCTGGGGCCAACGTCCTGACTTTC; CDR3 protein: CASSDALPGANVLTF; J gene: TRBJ2-6; clone size: .; CDR3 length: 15; D gene: .; V gene: TRBV2
CDR3 DNA: TGTGCCAGCAGTTTTAGGAGCCTCAATCAGCCCCAGCATTTT; CDR3 protein: CASSFRSLNQPQHF; J gene: TRBJ1-5; clone size: .; CDR3 length: 14; D gene: .; V gene: TRBV2
CDR3 DNA: TGCGCCAGCAGCCTGGGGCGGGGGACAAACACCGGGGAGCTGTTTTTT; CDR3 protein: CASSLGRGTNTGELFF; J gene: TRBJ2-2; clone size: .; CDR3 length: 16; D gene: .; V gene: TRBV4-3
CDR3 DNA: TGTGCTAGTGGTTTGGTACTAACAGGGGGCCCTGACAATGAGCAGTTCTTC; CDR3 protein: CASGLVLTGGPDNEQFF; J gene: TRBJ2-1; clone size: .; CDR3 length: 17; D gene: TRBD1; V gene: TRBV12-5
CDR3 DNA: TGTGCCAGCAGTTCTACGGGCCCTAACTATGGCTACACCTTC; CDR3 protein: CASSSTGPNYGYTF; J gene: TRBJ1-2; clone size: .; CDR3 length: 14; D gene: .; V gene: TRBV7-2
CDR3 DNA: TGTGCCAGCAGGTCGACAGGGACTAACTATGGCTACACCTTC; CDR3 protein: CASRSTGTNYGYTF; J gene: TRBJ1-2; clone size: once; CDR3 length: 14; D gene: TRBD1; V gene: TRBV6-6
CDR3 DNA: TGCAGTGCCCGGGGGGCTCCGCTCCGCGAGCAGTACTTC; CDR3 protein: CSARGAPLREQYF; J gene: TRBJ2-7; clone size: .; CDR3 length: 13; D gene: .; V gene: TRBV20-1